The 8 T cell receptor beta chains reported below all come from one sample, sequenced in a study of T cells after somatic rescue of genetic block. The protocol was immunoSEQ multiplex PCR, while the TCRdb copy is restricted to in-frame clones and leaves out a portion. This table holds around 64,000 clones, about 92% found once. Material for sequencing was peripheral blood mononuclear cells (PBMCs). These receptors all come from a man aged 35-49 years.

CDR3 protein: CASSGLQGPEQYF. CDR3 nucleotides: TGTGCCAGCAGCGGATTACAGGGACCCGAGCAGTACTTC. V usage is TRBV7-9 and J usage is TRBJ2-7; weak D call: TRBD1 (6 bases). Trimming took off 5 bases at V and 6 bases at J, with 14 bases between the two ends. CDR3 size: 13 residues. CDR1 is SEHNR, CDR2 FQNEAQ, per germline (reference sequence).

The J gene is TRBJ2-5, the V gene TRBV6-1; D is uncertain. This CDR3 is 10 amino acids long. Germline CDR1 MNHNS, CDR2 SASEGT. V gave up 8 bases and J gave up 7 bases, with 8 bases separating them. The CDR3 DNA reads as TGTGCCAGCTGGTCGGGGACCCAGTACTTC. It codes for CASWSGTQYF.

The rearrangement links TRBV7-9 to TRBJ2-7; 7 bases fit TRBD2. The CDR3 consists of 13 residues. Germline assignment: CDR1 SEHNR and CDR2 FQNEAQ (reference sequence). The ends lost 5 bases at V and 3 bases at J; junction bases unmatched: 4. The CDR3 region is CASSPRDYYEQYF. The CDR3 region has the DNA TGTGCCAGCAGCCCCCGGGACTACTACGAGCAGTACTTC.

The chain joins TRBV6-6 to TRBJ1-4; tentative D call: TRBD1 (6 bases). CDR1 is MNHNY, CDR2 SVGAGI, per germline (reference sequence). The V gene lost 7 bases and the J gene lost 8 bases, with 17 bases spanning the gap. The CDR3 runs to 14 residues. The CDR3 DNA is TGTGCCAGCACCTACAGGGATAGGAAGGAAAAACTGTTTTTT. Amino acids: CASTYRDRKEKLFF.

CDR3 residues: CSVMGLAGVYEQFF. The CDR3 nucleotides are TGCAGCGTTATGGGGCTAGCGGGAGTATATGAGCAGTTCTTC. The rearrangement links TRBV29-1 to TRBJ2-1; TRBD2 agrees at 10 bases. Trimming at V came to 5 bases and at J to 8 bases, leaving 9 bases not matched to a gene. This CDR3 contains 14 residues. Per the germline V gene, CDR1 is SQVTM and CDR2 is ANQGSEA.

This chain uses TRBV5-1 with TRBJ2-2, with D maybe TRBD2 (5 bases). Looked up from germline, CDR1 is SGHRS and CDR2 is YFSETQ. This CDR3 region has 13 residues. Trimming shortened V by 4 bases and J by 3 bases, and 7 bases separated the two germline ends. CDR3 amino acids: CASSVGDTGELFF. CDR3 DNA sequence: TGCGCCAGCAGCGTCGGGGACACCGGGGAGCTGTTTTTT.

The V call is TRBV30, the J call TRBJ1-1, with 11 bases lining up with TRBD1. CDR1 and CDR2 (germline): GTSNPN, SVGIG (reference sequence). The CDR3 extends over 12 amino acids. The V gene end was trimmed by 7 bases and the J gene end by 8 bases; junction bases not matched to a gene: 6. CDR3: CAYGTGGTEAFF. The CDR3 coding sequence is TGTGCCTACGGGACAGGGGGGACCGAAGCTTTCTTT.

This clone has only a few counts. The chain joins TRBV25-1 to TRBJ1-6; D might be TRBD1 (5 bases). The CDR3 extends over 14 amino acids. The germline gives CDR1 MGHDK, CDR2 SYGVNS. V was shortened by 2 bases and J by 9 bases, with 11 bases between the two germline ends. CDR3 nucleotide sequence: TGTGCCAGCAGTGAAGTAACAGGTGGTTCACCCCTCCACTTT. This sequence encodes CASSEVTGGSPLHF. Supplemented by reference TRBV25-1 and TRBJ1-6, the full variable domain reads EADIYQTPRYLVIGTGKKITLECSQTMGHDKMYWYQQDPGMELHLIHYSYGVNSTEKGDLSSESTVSRIRTEHFPLTLESARPSHTSQYLCASSEVTGGSPLHFGNGTRLTVT.